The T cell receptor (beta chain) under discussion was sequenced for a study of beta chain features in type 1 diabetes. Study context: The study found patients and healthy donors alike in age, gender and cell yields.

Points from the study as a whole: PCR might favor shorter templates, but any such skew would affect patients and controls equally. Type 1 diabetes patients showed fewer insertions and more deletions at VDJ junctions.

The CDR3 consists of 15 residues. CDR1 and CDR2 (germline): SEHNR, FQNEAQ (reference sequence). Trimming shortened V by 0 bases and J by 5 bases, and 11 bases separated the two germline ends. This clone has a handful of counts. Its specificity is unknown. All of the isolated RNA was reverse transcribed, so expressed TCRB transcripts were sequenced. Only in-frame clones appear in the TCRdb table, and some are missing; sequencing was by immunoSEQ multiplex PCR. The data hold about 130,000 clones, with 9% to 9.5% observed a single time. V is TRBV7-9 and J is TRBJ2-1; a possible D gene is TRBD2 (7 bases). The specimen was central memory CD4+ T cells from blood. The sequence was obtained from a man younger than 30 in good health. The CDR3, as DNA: TGTGCCAGCAGCTTAGCGGGGGGGCCCCACAATGAGCAGTTCTTC. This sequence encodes CASSLAGGPHNEQFF.